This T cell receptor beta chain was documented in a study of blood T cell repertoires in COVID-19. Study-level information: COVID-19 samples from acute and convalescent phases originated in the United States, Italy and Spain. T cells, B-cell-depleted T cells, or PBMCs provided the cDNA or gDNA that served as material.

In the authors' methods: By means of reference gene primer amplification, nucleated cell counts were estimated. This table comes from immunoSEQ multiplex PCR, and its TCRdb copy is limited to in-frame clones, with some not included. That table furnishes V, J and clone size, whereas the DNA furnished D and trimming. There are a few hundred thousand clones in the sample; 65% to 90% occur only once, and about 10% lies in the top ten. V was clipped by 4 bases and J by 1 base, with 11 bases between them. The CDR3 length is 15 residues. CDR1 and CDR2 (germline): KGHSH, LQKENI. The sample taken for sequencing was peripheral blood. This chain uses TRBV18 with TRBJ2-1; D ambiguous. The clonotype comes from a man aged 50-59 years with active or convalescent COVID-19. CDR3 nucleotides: TGTGCCAGCTCACAGTCAGGTGGATCCTACAATGAGCAGTTCTTC. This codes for CASSQSGGSYNEQFF.